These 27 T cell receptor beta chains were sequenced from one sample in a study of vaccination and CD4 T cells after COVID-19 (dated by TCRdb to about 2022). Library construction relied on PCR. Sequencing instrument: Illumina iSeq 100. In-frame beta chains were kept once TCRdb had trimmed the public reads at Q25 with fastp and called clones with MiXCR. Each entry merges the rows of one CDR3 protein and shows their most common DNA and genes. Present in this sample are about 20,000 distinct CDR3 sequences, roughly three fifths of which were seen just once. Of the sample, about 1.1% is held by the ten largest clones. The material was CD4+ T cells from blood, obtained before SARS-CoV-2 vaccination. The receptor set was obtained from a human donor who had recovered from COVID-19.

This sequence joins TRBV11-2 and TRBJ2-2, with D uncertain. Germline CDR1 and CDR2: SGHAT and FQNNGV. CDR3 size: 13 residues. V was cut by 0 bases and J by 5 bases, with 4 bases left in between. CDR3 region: CASSLERTGELFF. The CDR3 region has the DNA TGTGCCAGCAGCTTAGAAAGGACCGGGGAGCTGTTTTTT.

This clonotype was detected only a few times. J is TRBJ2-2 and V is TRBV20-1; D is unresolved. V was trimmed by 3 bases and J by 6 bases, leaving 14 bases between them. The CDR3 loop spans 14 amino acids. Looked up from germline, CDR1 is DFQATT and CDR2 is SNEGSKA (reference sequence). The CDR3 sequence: CSARTVELAGELFF. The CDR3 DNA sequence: TGCAGTGCTAGGACCGTAGAATTGGCCGGGGAGCTGTTTTTT.

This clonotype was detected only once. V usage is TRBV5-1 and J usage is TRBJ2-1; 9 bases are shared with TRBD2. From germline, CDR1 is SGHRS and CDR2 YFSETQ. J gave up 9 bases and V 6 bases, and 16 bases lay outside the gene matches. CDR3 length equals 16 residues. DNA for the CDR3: TGCGCCAGCACAGTTTCTGCGGGAGGGGGTTTTGGTGAGCAGTTCTTC. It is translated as CASTVSAGGGFGEQFF.

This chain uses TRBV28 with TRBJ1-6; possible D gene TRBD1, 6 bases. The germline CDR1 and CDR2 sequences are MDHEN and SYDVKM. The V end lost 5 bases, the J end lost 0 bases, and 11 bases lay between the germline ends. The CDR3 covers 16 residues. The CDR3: CASSQQDSSYNSPLHF. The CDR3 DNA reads TGTGCCAGCAGTCAACAGGACAGCTCCTATAATTCACCCCTCCACTTT.

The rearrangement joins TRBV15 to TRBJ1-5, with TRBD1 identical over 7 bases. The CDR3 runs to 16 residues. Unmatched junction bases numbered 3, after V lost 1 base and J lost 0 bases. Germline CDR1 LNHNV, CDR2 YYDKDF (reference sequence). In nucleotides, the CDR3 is TGTGCCACCAGCAGAGGCGGGACAGCTAGCAATCAGCCCCAGCATTTT. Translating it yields CATSRGGTASNQPQHF.

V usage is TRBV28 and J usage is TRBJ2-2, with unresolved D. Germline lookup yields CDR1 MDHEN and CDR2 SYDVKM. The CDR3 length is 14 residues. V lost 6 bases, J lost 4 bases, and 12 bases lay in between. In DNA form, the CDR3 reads TGTGCCAGCAGGCCCCAGCTTGCCACCGGGGAGCTGTTTTTT. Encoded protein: CASRPQLATGELFF.

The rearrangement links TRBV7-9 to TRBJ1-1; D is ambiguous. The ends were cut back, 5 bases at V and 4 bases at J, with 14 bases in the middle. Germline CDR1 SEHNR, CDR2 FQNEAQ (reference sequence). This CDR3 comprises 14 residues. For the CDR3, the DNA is TGTGCCAGCAGCCCCGAAGGTAGGGCCACTGAAGCTTTCTTT. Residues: CASSPEGRATEAFF.

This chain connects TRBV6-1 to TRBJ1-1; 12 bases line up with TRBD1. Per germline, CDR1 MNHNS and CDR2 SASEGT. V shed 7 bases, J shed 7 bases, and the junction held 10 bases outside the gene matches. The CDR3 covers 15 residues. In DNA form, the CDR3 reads TGTGCCAGCACCCTGGGACAGGGGGCAACTTTTGAAGCTTTCTTT. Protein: CASTLGQGATFEAFF.

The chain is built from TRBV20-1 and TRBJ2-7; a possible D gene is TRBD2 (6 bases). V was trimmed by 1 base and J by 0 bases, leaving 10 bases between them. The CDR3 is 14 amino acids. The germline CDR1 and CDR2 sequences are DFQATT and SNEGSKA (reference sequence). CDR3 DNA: TGCAGTGCTAGAGGACCCGGGGGCTCCTACGAGCAGTACTTC. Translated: CSARGPGGSYEQYF.

For the CDR3, the DNA is TGCAGTGCTAGAGATCGTGTAGGGGCTAGCGGGCAAGAGACCCAGTACTTC. Residues: CSARDRVGASGQETQYF. The genes are TRBV20-1 and TRBJ2-5; 8 positions match TRBD2. The CDR3 contains 17 residues. CDR1 is DFQATT and CDR2 is SNEGSKA in the germline V gene (reference sequence). The ends lost 0 bases at V and 2 bases at J; junction bases unmatched: 11.

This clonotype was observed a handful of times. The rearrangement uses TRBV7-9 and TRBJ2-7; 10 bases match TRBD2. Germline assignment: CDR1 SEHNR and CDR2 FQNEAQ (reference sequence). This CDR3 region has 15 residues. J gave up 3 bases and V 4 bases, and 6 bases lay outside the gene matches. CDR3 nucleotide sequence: TGTGCCAGCAGCTCGGGGACTAGCGTAATCTACGAGCAGTACTTC. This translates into CASSSGTSVIYEQYF.

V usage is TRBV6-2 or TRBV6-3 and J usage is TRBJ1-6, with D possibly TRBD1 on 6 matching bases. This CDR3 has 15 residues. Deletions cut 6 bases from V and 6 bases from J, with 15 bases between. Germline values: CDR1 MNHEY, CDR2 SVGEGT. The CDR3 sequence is CASSRQGRSNSPLHF. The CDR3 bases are TGTGCCAGCAGCCGCCAGGGGCGGAGTAATTCACCCCTCCACTTT.

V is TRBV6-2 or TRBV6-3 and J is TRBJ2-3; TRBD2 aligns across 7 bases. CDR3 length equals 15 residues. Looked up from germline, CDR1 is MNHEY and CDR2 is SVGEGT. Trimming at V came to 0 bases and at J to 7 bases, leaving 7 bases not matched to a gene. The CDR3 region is CASSYSNPSGNTQYF. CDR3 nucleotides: TGTGCCAGCAGTTACTCGAACCCCAGCGGGAATACGCAGTATTTT.

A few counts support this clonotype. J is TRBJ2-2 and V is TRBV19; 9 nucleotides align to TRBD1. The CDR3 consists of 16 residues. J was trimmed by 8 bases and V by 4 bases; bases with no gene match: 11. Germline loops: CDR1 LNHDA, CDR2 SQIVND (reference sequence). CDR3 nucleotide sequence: TGTGCCAGTAGTACGCTCCCCGGACAGGGGCGGGGGGAGCTGTTTTTT. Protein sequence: CASSTLPGQGRGELFF.

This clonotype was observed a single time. CDR3 DNA sequence: TGTGCCAGCAACAAGCTAGAGATCAGTGGGCAAGGTGAAAAACTGTTTTTT. Amino acids: CASNKLEISGQGEKLFF. The rearrangement links TRBV28 to TRBJ1-4; no firm D call. The CDR3 runs 17 residues. The germline gives CDR1 MDHEN, CDR2 SYDVKM. V lost 7 bases to trimming and J lost 7 bases, with 25 bases between them. Variable domain in full (rest from reference TRBV28 and TRBJ1-4): DVKVTQSSRYLVKRTGEKVFLECVQDMDHENMFWYRQDPGLGLRLIYFSYDVKMKEKGDIPEGYSVSREKKERFSLILESASTNQTSMYLCASNKLEISGQGEKLFFGSGTQLSVL.

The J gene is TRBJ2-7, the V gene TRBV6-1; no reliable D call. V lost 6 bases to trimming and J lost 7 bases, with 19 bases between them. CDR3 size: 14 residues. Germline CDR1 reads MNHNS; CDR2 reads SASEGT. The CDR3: CASSNSGISREQYF. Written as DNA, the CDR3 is TGTGCCAGCAGCAATAGTGGGATTTCGCGGGAGCAGTACTTC.

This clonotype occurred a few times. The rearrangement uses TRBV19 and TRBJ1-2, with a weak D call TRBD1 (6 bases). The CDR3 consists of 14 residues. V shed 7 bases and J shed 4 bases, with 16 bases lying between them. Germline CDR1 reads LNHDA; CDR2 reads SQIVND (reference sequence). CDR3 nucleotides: TGTGCCAGTAAGACAGGACCGCTGGGCTATGGCTACACCTTC. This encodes CASKTGPLGYGYTF. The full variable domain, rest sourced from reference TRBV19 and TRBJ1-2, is DGGITQSPKYLFRKEGQNVTLSCEQNLNHDAMYWYRQDPGQGLRLIYYSQIVNDFQKGDIAEGYSVSREKKESFPLTVTSAQKNPTAFYLCASKTGPLGYGYTFGSGTRLTVV.

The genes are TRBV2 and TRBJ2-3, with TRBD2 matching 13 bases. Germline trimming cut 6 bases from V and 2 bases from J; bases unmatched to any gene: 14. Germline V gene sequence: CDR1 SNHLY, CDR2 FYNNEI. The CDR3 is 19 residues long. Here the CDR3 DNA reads TGTGCCAGCAGAATAAGAAAAGGGACTAGCGGGACAACCACAGATACGCAGTATTTT. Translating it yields CASRIRKGTSGTTTDTQYF. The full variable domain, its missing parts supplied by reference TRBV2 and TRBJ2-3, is EPEVTQTPSHQVTQMGQEVILRCVPISNHLYFYWYRQILGQKVEFLVSFYNNEISEKSEIFDDQFSVERPDGSNFTLKIRSTKLEDSAMYFCASRIRKGTSGTTTDTQYFGPGTRLTVL.

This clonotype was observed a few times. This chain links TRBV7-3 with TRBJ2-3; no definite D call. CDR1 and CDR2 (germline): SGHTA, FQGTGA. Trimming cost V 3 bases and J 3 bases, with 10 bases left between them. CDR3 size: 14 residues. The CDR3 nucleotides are TGTGCCAGCAGCTTCGGCCCCCAAACAGATACGCAGTATTTT. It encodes CASSFGPQTDTQYF.

Here the CDR3 reads CSARDWDRSQPQHF. CDR3 coding DNA: TGCAGTGCTAGAGATTGGGACAGGAGTCAGCCCCAGCATTTT. The chain uses TRBV20-1 and TRBJ1-5, with TRBD1 matching over 8 bases. The CDR3 contains 14 residues. Germline trimming cut 0 bases from V and 6 bases from J; bases unmatched to any gene: 4. CDR1 is DFQATT, CDR2 SNEGSKA, per germline (reference sequence).

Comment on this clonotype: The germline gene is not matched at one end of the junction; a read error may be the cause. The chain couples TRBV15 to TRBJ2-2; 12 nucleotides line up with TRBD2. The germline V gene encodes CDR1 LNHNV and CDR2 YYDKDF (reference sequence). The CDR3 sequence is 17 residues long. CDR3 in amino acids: CATSRDTSGRHTGEPFF. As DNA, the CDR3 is TGTGCCACCAGCAGGGACACTAGCGGGAGGCACACCGGGGAGCCGTTTTTT.

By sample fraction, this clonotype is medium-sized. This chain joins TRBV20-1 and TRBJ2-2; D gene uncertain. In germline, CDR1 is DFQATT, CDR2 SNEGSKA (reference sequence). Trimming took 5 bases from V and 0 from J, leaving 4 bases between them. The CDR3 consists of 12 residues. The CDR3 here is CSAATNTGELFF. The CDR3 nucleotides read TGCAGTGCTGCTACGAACACCGGGGAGCTGTTTTTT.

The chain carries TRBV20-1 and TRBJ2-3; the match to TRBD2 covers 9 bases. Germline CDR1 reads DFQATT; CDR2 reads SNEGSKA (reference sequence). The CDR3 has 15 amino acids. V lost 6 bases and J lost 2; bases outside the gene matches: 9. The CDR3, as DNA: TGCAGTGCACCCGGGACTAGCATCTTCACAGATACGCAGTATTTT. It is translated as CSAPGTSIFTDTQYF.

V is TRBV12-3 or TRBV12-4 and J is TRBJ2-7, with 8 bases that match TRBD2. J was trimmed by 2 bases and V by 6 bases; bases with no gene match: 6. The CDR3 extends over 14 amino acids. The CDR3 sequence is CASSTGLGPYEQYF. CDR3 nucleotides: TGTGCCAGCAGCACGGGACTAGGACCCTACGAGCAGTACTTC.

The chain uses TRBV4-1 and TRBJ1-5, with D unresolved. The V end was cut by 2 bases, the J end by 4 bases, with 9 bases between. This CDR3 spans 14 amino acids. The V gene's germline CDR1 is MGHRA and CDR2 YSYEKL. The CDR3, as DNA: TGCGCCAGCAGCCAAAGCAGGCTAAATCAGCCCCAGCATTTT. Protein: CASSQSRLNQPQHF.

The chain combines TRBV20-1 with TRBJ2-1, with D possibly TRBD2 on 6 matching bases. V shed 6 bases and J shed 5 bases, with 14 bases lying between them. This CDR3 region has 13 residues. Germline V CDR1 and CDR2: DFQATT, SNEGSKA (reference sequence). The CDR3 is CSALRLANNEQFF. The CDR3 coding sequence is TGCAGTGCCCTACGTCTAGCGAACAATGAGCAGTTCTTC.

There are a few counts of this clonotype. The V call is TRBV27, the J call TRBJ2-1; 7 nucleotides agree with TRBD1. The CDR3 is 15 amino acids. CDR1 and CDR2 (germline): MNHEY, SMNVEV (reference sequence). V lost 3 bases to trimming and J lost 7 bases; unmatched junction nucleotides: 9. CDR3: CASSFDRARLNEQFF. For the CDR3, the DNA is TGTGCCAGCAGTTTTGACAGGGCCCGATTAAATGAGCAGTTCTTC.